The 14 T cell receptor beta chains presented below share a single source sample, sequenced in a study of shared T cell receptors in the human thymus. Libraries were prepared by immunoSEQ multiplex PCR; TCRdb keeps only in-frame clonotypes and omits some of them. The top ten clones hold more than 0.01% of a sample with over 450,000 clones, approximately 80% of them seen once. These data are also associated with another study on human thymus T cells.

The specimen was thymocytes. These TCRs come from a boy younger than two with a congenital heart defect.

Regarding this clone: Other DNA sequences in this specimen translate into the identical CDR3. CDR3 in amino acids: CASSPGGYEQYF. Written as DNA, the CDR3 is TGCGCCAGCAGCCCGGGAGGCTACGAGCAGTACTTC. This sequence joins TRBV5-1 and TRBJ2-7; 7 bases match TRBD2. CDR3 length equals 12 residues. Germline V gives CDR1 SGHRS, CDR2 YFSETQ. The junction had 1 base not matched to a gene; V was cut back by 4 bases and J by 3 bases.

V and J are TRBV7-6 and TRBJ2-1, with 8 bases identical to TRBD2. Germline CDR1 and CDR2: SGHVS and FNYEAQ. V was pared by 1 base and J by 1 base, with 0 bases of the junction left unmatched. The CDR3 totals 15 residues. The CDR3 region has the DNA TGTGCCAGCAGCTTAGTAGCGGGGTCCTACAATGAGCAGTTCTTC. As protein: CASSLVAGSYNEQFF. The full variable domain, its missing parts supplied by reference TRBV7-6 and TRBJ2-1, is GAGVSQSPRYKVTKRGQDVALRCDPISGHVSLYWYRQALGQGPEFLTYFNYEAQQDKSGLPNDRFSAERPEGSISTLTIQRTEQRDSAMYRCASSLVAGSYNEQFFGPGTRLTVL.

This clone has just a few counts. CDR3 nucleotides: TGTGCCAGCTGGAACCGGGAGGCCTGTGAGACCCAGTACTTC. Translated: CASWNREACETQYF. The genes are TRBV6-5 and TRBJ2-5, with 7 nucleotides matching TRBD2. This CDR3 is built from 14 residues. Germline V lookup: CDR1 MNHEY, CDR2 SVGAGI. J gave up 5 bases and V 8 bases, and 11 bases lay outside the gene matches.

V gene TRBV29-1 combines with J gene TRBJ1-2; D is uncertain. V lost 4 bases and J 5 bases, leaving 8 bases between the germline ends. The germline gives CDR1 SQVTM, CDR2 ANQGSEA. The CDR3 is made up of 11 amino acids. CDR3 nucleotides: TGCAGCGTTGCCAGGCCATATGGCTACACCTTC. It is translated as CSVARPYGYTF.

J is TRBJ1-4 and V is TRBV11-2; D is possibly TRBD1 (6 bases). The CDR3 is 14 residues long. In germline, CDR1 is SGHAT, CDR2 FQNNGV. Trimming stripped 4 bases from V and 8 bases from J, with 14 bases between. The DNA for the CDR3 is TGTGCCAGCAGCTCCCCGGGGGGCCAAGAAAAACTGTTTTTT. This gives the protein CASSSPGGQEKLFF.

This clone was observed once. The rearrangement uses TRBV7-9 and TRBJ2-7; weak D call: TRBD1 (6 bases). Trimming cost V 3 bases and J 2 bases, with 11 bases left between them. CDR3 length equals 14 residues. From germline, CDR1 is SEHNR and CDR2 FQNEAQ (reference sequence). CDR3 nucleotide sequence: TGTGCCAGCAGCTTCACAGGGACCCCCTACGAGCAGTACTTC. Protein: CASSFTGTPYEQYF.

This clone was counted only a few times. The chain employs TRBV10-3 and TRBJ1-3; no reliable D call. CDR3 length: 18 amino acids. Trimming pared 10 bases from V and 2 bases from J, leaving 27 bases between. The germline V gene has CDR1 ENHRY and CDR2 SYGVKD. For the CDR3, the DNA is TGTGCCAGCGAGCCCGCGCCCAAACGCGTTATGCCTGGAAACACCATATATTTT. This sequence encodes CASEPAPKRVMPGNTIYF.

This clone has just a few counts. This chain joins TRBV14 and TRBJ2-7, with D maybe TRBD1 (6 bases). Trimming cost V 4 bases and J 1 base, with 14 bases left between them. Germline CDR1 and CDR2: SGHDN and FVKESK. The CDR3 length is 15 residues. In DNA form, the CDR3 reads TGTGCCAGCAGCCTAGTGACAGGACATTCCTACGAGCAGTACTTC. Protein: CASSLVTGHSYEQYF.

V gene TRBV27 combines with J gene TRBJ2-3, with D possibly being TRBD2 (5 bases). The CDR3 loop spans 13 amino acids. Germline values: CDR1 MNHEY, CDR2 SMNVEV (reference sequence). V was clipped by 6 bases and J by 11 bases, with 18 bases between them. CDR3 residues: CASRRARSPLQYF. The CDR3 nucleotides are TGTGCCAGCAGGAGGGCCCGCAGTCCCCTGCAGTATTTT.

The genes are TRBV25-1 and TRBJ2-3, with D possibly matching TRBD2 (7 bases). The CDR3 is 15 amino acids. Trimming took 1 base from V and 7 from J, leaving 15 bases between them. Germline V lookup: CDR1 MGHDK, CDR2 SYGVNS. The CDR3 DNA sequence: TGTGCCAGCAGTGAATCGGGGGCGGGGGTGTATACGCAGTATTTT. This codes for CASSESGAGVYTQYF.

This chain connects TRBV7-7 to TRBJ2-2; the D gene is possibly TRBD2 (6 bases). Germline V gene lookup returns CDR1 SSHAT and CDR2 FNYEAQ (reference sequence). The V end lost 3 bases, the J end lost 4 bases, and 12 bases lay between the germline ends. This CDR3 contains 15 residues. The CDR3 bases are TGTGCCAGCAGCTTGGGGGGAGCGAGCACCGGGGAGCTGTTTTTT. Its protein product is CASSLGGASTGELFF.

CDR3 amino acids: CASSEGLVLDTQYF. CDR3 coding DNA: TGTGCCAGCAGTGAAGGGCTAGTATTAGATACGCAGTATTTT. The chain joins TRBV2 to TRBJ2-3, with D uncertain. Trimming cost V 1 base and J 5 bases, with 10 bases left between them. This CDR3 is 14 amino acids long. The germline V gene encodes CDR1 SNHLY and CDR2 FYNNEI.

This chain uses TRBV18 with TRBJ1-5, with TRBD1 matching 10 bases. CDR1 is KGHSH and CDR2 is LQKENI in the germline V gene. This CDR3 is 16 amino acids long. The V gene end was trimmed by 4 bases and the J gene end by 7 bases; junction bases not matched to a gene: 10. The CDR3: CASSHNNGTGDQPQHF. Here the CDR3 DNA reads TGTGCCAGCTCACACAACAACGGGACAGGGGACCAGCCCCAGCATTTT.

The chain uses TRBV7-9 and TRBJ1-2; D is possibly TRBD1 (5 bases). The length of the CDR3 is 14 residues. V was trimmed by 5 bases and J by 5 bases, leaving 15 bases between them. The germline V gene has CDR1 SEHNR and CDR2 FQNEAQ (reference sequence). The CDR3 spells CASSGDWAGYGYTF. CDR3 sequence (DNA): TGTGCCAGCAGCGGAGACTGGGCAGGGTATGGCTACACCTTC.